Below, 6 T cell receptor beta chains from the same sample are listed, as sequenced in a study of STAT5B mutations in CD4+ large granular lymphocyte leukemia. Some clones are missing from TCRdb's copy, which holds only in-frame ones; the method was immunoSEQ multiplex PCR. The sample holds approximately 32,000 clones, roughly 70% seen once. The sequencing input was CD4+ T cells from blood buffy coats. Receptors were obtained from a human donor in good health.

The chain is built from TRBV5-4 and TRBJ2-3, with 13 bases aligning to TRBD2. The CDR3 length is 17 residues. Germline CDR1 and CDR2: SGHNT and YYREEE (reference sequence). With V trimmed by 3 bases and J by 0 bases, 4 bases remained unmatched. This CDR3 is CASSSGLAGASTDTQYF. The CDR3 nucleotides read TGTGCCAGCAGCTCCGGACTAGCGGGGGCTAGCACAGATACGCAGTATTTT.

The gene calls are TRBV9 and TRBJ2-2; 11 bases fit TRBD2. Germline CDR1 reads SGDLS; CDR2 reads YYNGEE. Trimming at V came to 0 bases and at J to 4 bases, leaving 8 bases not matched to a gene. This CDR3 region has 18 residues. The DNA of the CDR3 is TGTGCCAGCAGCGTAGCCCAGGGACTAGCGGATTTCACCGGGGAGCTGTTTTTT. This sequence encodes CASSVAQGLADFTGELFF.

This clone occurred a few times. As DNA, the CDR3 is TGTGCCAGCAATGACAGGGGTTTCTATGGCTACACCTTC. Protein product: CASNDRGFYGYTF. The chain joins TRBV2 to TRBJ1-2; 8 nucleotides match TRBD1. The V segment lost 7 bases and the J segment 4 bases; nucleotides outside the gene matches: 5. The germline CDR1 and CDR2 sequences are SNHLY and FYNNEI. The CDR3 runs to 13 residues.

This sequence joins TRBV7-2 and TRBJ2-3; the match to TRBD2 covers 12 bases. V trimming: 4 bases; J trimming: 6 bases; junction bases outside the gene matches: 8. The CDR3 loop spans 16 amino acids. CDR1 and CDR2 from the germline V gene are SGHTA and FQGNSA. The CDR3 loop reads CASSYRLAGGHDTQYF. In DNA, the CDR3 is TGTGCCAGCAGCTACCGTCTAGCGGGGGGGCATGATACGCAGTATTTT.

The rearrangement joins TRBV19 to TRBJ1-5; D is possibly TRBD1 (5 bases). Germline V gene sequence: CDR1 LNHDA, CDR2 SQIVND (reference sequence). Trimming stripped 4 bases from V and 5 bases from J, with 18 bases between. The CDR3 is 16 amino acids. CDR3 loop: CASSNARVVGYQPQHF. CDR3 sequence (DNA): TGTGCCAGTAGTAACGCCAGGGTAGTCGGGTATCAGCCCCAGCATTTT. The full variable domain, with the rest looked up from reference TRBV19 and TRBJ1-5, is DGGITQSPKYLFRKEGQNVTLSCEQNLNHDAMYWYRQDPGQGLRLIYYSQIVNDFQKGDIAEGYSVSREKKESFPLTVTSAQKNPTAFYLCASSNARVVGYQPQHFGDGTRLSIL.

The rearrangement links TRBV5-1 to TRBJ1-1; D perhaps matches TRBD1 (5 bases). This CDR3 is built from 15 residues. CDR1 and CDR2 from the germline V gene are SGHRS and YFSETQ. V was cut by 3 bases and J by 1 base, with 13 bases left in between. For the CDR3, the DNA is TGCGCCAGCAGCTCCGGGGGGGTCGGGAACACTGAAGCTTTCTTT. It encodes CASSSGGVGNTEAFF.